This T cell receptor beta chain was obtained from a study of blood T cell repertoires in COVID-19. Study information: Samples came from the United States, Italy and Spain, spanning acute and convalescent COVID-19. PBMCs, B-cell-depleted T cells, or T cells were the source of the cDNA or gDNA that made up the material.

Original data processing: Estimated nucleated cell counts came from reference gene primer amplification. Generated by immunoSEQ multiplex PCR, the TCRdb table keeps only in-frame clones and is missing some. That table supplies the V and J calls and clone size; D and trimming were determined from the DNA. This table holds approximately 140,000 clones, 80% to 90% found once. This clonotype originated in a woman aged 35 to 49 with acute or convalescent COVID-19. Specimen: peripheral blood.

CDR3 sequence: CASSKRVQREGLQETQYF. The CDR3 DNA follows: TGTGCCAGCAGCAAACGTGTCCAGCGGGAGGGACTCCAAGAGACCCAGTACTTC. The rearrangement links TRBV21-1 to TRBJ2-5; the D call in the table, TRBD2, was not verified against the DNA. TRBV21-1 is noted as a pseudogene. This CDR3 is 18 amino acids long.